The 8 T cell receptor beta chains below come from one sample, sequenced in a study of OX40 agonist ivuxolimab in advanced cancers. Using immunoSEQ multiplex PCR, the repertoire was profiled, and TCRdb retains in-frame clones only, with some absent. In the table there are more than 70,000 clones, 92% of which are singletons. Sequencing was performed on CD4+ or CD8+ T cells sorted from blood, taken in a trial of the OX40 agonist ivuxolimab. The receptors come from an adult with an advanced solid tumor such as melanoma, head and neck, liver or kidney cancer.

With respect to this clone: The sample carries other DNA sequences with the same CDR3. The chain is built from TRBV5-1 and TRBJ2-3; TRBD2 is a possible D gene (6 bases). The CDR3 extends over 13 amino acids. The germline CDR1 and CDR2 sequences are SGHRS and YFSETQ. Trimming cost V 7 bases and J 1 base, with 10 bases left between them. The CDR3 region is CASSVAGTDTQYF. CDR3 DNA: TGCGCCAGCTCTGTAGCGGGCACAGATACGCAGTATTTT.

The chain joins TRBV6-5 to TRBJ1-2, with D unresolved. This CDR3 comprises 12 residues. V lost 1 base and J lost 5, with 5 bases in between. CDR1 and CDR2 from the germline V gene are MNHEY and SVGAGI. The CDR3 spells CASSYWGYGYTF. The CDR3 nucleotides read TGTGCCAGCAGTTACTGGGGATATGGCTACACCTTC.

The J gene is TRBJ1-1, the V gene TRBV5-1, with TRBD1 identical over 8 bases. V lost 5 bases, J lost 4 bases, and 4 bases stayed unmatched. The CDR3 is 13 amino acids. Germline CDR1 reads SGHRS; CDR2 reads YFSETQ. This CDR3 reads CASSTGQGTEAFF. The CDR3 DNA reads TGCGCCAGCAGTACCGGACAGGGCACTGAAGCTTTCTTT. Full variable domain (remainder filled in from reference TRBV5-1 and TRBJ1-1): KAGVTQTPRYLIKTRGQQVTLSCSPISGHRSVSWYQQTPGQGLQFLFEYFSETQRNKGNFPGRFSGRQFSNSRSEMNVSTLELGDSALYLCASSTGQGTEAFFGQGTRLTVV.

The rearrangement links TRBV6-1 to TRBJ2-6; the D is unclear. The V and J ends lost 7 bases and 0 bases respectively, with 10 bases between them. The CDR3 is 15 amino acids. Germline values: CDR1 MNHNS, CDR2 SASEGT. CDR3 region: CASKLTGSGANVLTF. The CDR3 coding sequence is TGTGCCAGCAAACTTACCGGCTCTGGGGCCAACGTCCTGACTTTC.

J is TRBJ2-5 and V is TRBV25-1; TRBD1 might be the D (6 bases). The CDR3 is 15 residues long. Germline-derived CDR1 and CDR2 are MGHDK and SYGVNS. Trimming took 4 bases from V and 2 from J, leaving 14 bases between them. Written as DNA, the CDR3 is TGTGCCAGCAGTGTACAGGGCTTGGGGCAAGAGACCCAGTACTTC. Translated, it gives CASSVQGLGQETQYF.

The chain employs TRBV5-4 and TRBJ2-7; 8 nucleotides align to TRBD1. The CDR3 extends over 14 amino acids. The germline gives CDR1 SGHNT, CDR2 YYREEE (reference sequence). V gave up 5 bases and J gave up 7 bases; unmatched junction bases: 11. The CDR3 here is CASSFGQGGEEQYF. CDR3 DNA sequence: TGTGCCAGCAGTTTCGGACAGGGAGGAGAAGAGCAGTACTTC. Full variable domain (outside the CDR3, taken from reference TRBV5-4 and TRBJ2-7): ETGVTQSPTHLIKTRGQQVTLRCSSQSGHNTVSWYQQALGQGPQFIFQYYREEENGRGNFPPRFSGLQFPNYSSELNVNALELDDSALYLCASSFGQGGEEQYFGPGTRLTVT.

The gene calls are TRBV27 and TRBJ2-1; D possibly corresponds to TRBD2 (7 bases). CDR3 length equals 12 residues. Germline V gene sequence: CDR1 MNHEY, CDR2 SMNVEV (reference sequence). V was clipped by 5 bases and J by 13 bases, with 15 bases between them. The CDR3 loop is CASSPTGGAQFF. For the CDR3, the DNA is TGTGCCAGCAGTCCGACGGGGGGCGCACAGTTCTTC.

The rearrangement uses TRBV19 and TRBJ2-3, with 8 bases that match TRBD1. CDR1 and CDR2 from the germline V gene are LNHDA and SQIVND (reference sequence). Trimming took 7 bases from V and 5 from J; bases not matched to a gene: 2. This CDR3 has 12 amino acids. The CDR3 region has the DNA TGTGCCAGTACCGACAGGGGAGATACGCAGTATTTT. This translates into CASTDRGDTQYF.